These T cell receptor beta chains were read from a single sample in a study of blood T cells in healthy people across ages. TCRdb itself ran the 5' RACE reads through MiXCR, one entry per CDR3 protein. Altogether under 700,000 distinct CDR3 sequences are present, 24% being singletons, with the ten largest covering just under 9%. This same sample was also part of a study on T cells of mothers and their children.

The sample consisted of blood. Receptors originate from a boy aged 5-17 years in good health. CDR3s include the opening cysteine and the closing phenylalanine or tryptophan. The D gene is left open where the match is weak. Some rows have no size entry. The others give once, few or many, or a class for an expanded clone.

j_call v_call d_call clone_size cdr3_aa cdr3_nt
TRBJ2-3 TRBV4-3 . few CASSHPRAASTDTQYF TGCGCCAGCAGCCACCCCAGGGCAGCTAGCACAGATACGCAGTATTTT
TRBJ1-5 TRBV27 . once CASRDSYNQPQHF TGTGCCAGCAGAGACAGTTACAATCAGCCCCAGCATTTT
TRBJ2-1 TRBV2 . few CASSDGVYNEQFF TGTGCCAGCAGTGATGGGGTGTACAATGAGCAGTTCTTC
TRBJ2-7 TRBV28 TRBD2 . CASSLSGKLVYEQYF TGTGCCAGCAGTCTAAGCGGGAAGCTGGTTTACGAGCAGTACTTC
TRBJ1-2 TRBV3-1 TRBD1 few CASSQRGTGRDNGYTF TGTGCCAGCAGCCAGCGCGGGACAGGGAGAGACAATGGCTACACCTTC
TRBJ1-6 TRBV6-1 TRBD1 . CASSPDRTGGISPLHF TGTGCCAGCAGCCCAGATCGGACAGGGGGCATTTCACCCCTCCACTTT
TRBJ2-5 TRBV9 . few CASSVQDGETQYF TGTGCCAGCAGCGTTCAGGATGGGGAGACCCAGTACTTC
TRBJ1-1 TRBV25-1 TRBD1 few CASRETGWNTEAFF TGTGCCAGCAGAGAGACAGGGTGGAACACTGAAGCTTTCTTT
TRBJ2-7 TRBV30 . . CAWAGQSYEQYF TGTGCCTGGGCGGGACAAAGTTACGAGCAGTACTTC
TRBJ2-5 TRBV13 TRBD2 many CASSARTRSSETQYF TGTGCCAGCAGCGCAAGGACTAGGTCTTCGGAGACCCAGTACTTC
TRBJ2-7 TRBV20-1 TRBD2 . CSARDRDYGTYEQYF TGCAGCGCTAGAGACCGGGACTACGGGACCTACGAGCAGTACTTC
TRBJ2-1 TRBV7-2 . . CASSRRDVYNEQFF TGTGCCAGCAGCAGGAGGGACGTCTACAATGAGCAGTTCTTC
TRBJ2-7 TRBV2 TRBD2 . CASRLLTSGRAYEQYF TGTGCCAGCAGACTATTGACTAGCGGGAGGGCCTACGAGCAGTACTTC
TRBJ2-1 TRBV29-1 . few CSVGMGLSNNEQFF TGCAGCGTTGGAATGGGTCTCAGTAATAATGAGCAGTTCTTC
TRBJ2-1 TRBV7-2 . . CASSLYTGPYNEQFF TGTGCCAGCAGCCTCTATACCGGGCCCTACAATGAGCAGTTCTTC
TRBJ2-7 TRBV28 . few CASSGPRGIYEQYF TGTGCCAGCAGTGGCCCCCGGGGGATCTACGAGCAGTACTTC
TRBJ1-1 TRBV28 . . CASSFNIEASTPEAFF TGTGCCAGCAGTTTTAATATAGAGGCCAGTACCCCTGAAGCTTTCTTT
TRBJ1-2 TRBV28 . . CASRPSHEGRDYGYTF TGTGCCAGCCGCCCGTCGCATGAAGGGAGGGACTATGGCTACACCTTC
TRBJ2-5 TRBV24-1 TRBD2 . CATSELGLAQETQYF TGTGCCACCAGTGAGCTAGGACTAGCGCAAGAGACCCAGTACTTC
TRBJ2-1 TRBV15 . . CATSRGTSRNEQFF TGTGCCACCAGCAGAGGGACCTCCCGCAATGAGCAGTTCTTC
TRBJ1-4 TRBV12-3/TRBV12-4 . few CASSEGVGGRLFF TGTGCCAGCAGTGAGGGGGTCGGTGGTCGGTTGTTTTTT
TRBJ2-7 TRBV9 TRBD1 . CASSVGSLGDRVSYEQYF TGTGCCAGCAGCGTAGGGAGTCTCGGGGACAGGGTCTCCTACGAGCAGTACTTC
TRBJ2-2 TRBV29-1 TRBD1 few CSFGQANTGELFF TGCAGCTTCGGACAGGCGAACACCGGGGAGCTGTTTTTT
TRBJ2-2 TRBV4-3 . . CASSHTAYTGELFF TGCGCCAGCAGCCACACAGCTTACACCGGGGAGCTGTTTTTT
TRBJ2-7 TRBV5-1 . few CASSPAGSIFTVEQYF TGCGCCAGCAGCCCCGCGGGCAGTATCTTTACGGTCGAGCAGTACTTC